This TCR beta chain emerged from a study of cytomegalovirus exposure and HLA in healthy donors. Whole-study context: Early released data comprised 80 million to 90 million unique TCRs from HLA-typed donors. Among the roughly 400 donors who were genotyped, over 70% fell in the genetic ancestry cluster that is associated with self-reported Caucasian donors.

Researchers ran the PCR with 60 Vbeta and 13 Jbeta primers. Sequencing was performed with immunoSEQ multiplex PCR; in TCRdb, only in-frame clones are kept and a portion is missing. This sample has about 160,000 clones, with roughly 78% found just once. As to this clone: What it binds is not known.

Findings and limits, study-wide: Rarity marked most TCR sequences, yet some public TCRs occurred in many donors. The authors judged a highly shared variant cluster likely a sequencing artifact.

CDR3 length: 13 residues. Germline loops: CDR1 SQVTM, CDR2 ANQGSEA. V was pared by 8 bases and J by 10 bases, with 14 bases of the junction left unmatched. The origin of this receptor is a man in his forties in good health and CMV-seronegative. The sample consisted of PBMCs. The chain combines TRBV29-1 with TRBJ2-1; 7 bases are shared with TRBD2. CDR3 residues: CSQRPGGSGEQFF. CDR3 sequence (DNA): TGCAGCCAAAGACCCGGGGGGTCCGGGGAGCAGTTCTTC.